A selection of T cell receptor beta chains follows, all from one sample in a study of blood T cells in healthy people across ages. TCRdb processed the 5' RACE reads anew with MiXCR; each CDR3 protein has one entry. The data contain hundreds of thousands of distinct CDR3 sequences, 58% of them singletons. Sample: blood. Receptors were obtained from a man aged 25 to 40 in good health. Each CDR3 is given with its conserved first and last residue. D genes are given only for firm matches. Only some rows state a clone size, as once, few, many or a class for expanded clones.

j_call: TRBJ1-2; clone_size: NA; d_call: TRBD1; v_call: TRBV6-5; cdr3_aa: CASSYGTGGDNYGYTF; cdr3_nt: TGTGCCAGCAGTTATGGGACAGGGGGCGACAACTATGGCTACACCTTC
j_call: TRBJ2-6; clone_size: NA; d_call: NA; v_call: TRBV4-2; cdr3_aa: CASSQTQGGSGANVLTF; cdr3_nt: TGTGCCAGCAGCCAAACTCAGGGGGGCTCTGGGGCCAACGTCCTGACTTTC
j_call: TRBJ2-3; clone_size: few; d_call: NA; v_call: TRBV14; cdr3_aa: CASSQAPRNQYF; cdr3_nt: TGTGCCAGCAGCCAAGCCCCCAGGAACCAGTATTTT
j_call: TRBJ2-2; clone_size: NA; d_call: NA; v_call: TRBV12-3/TRBV12-4; cdr3_aa: CASSKRDTGELFF; cdr3_nt: TGTGCCAGCAGCAAGCGGGACACCGGGGAGCTGTTTTTT
j_call: TRBJ2-3; clone_size: NA; d_call: NA; v_call: TRBV29-1; cdr3_aa: CSVDLPGTVIRDTQYF; cdr3_nt: TGCAGCGTTGATCTGCCGGGGACCGTCATACGGGATACGCAGTATTTT
j_call: TRBJ2-5; clone_size: NA; d_call: NA; v_call: TRBV25-1; cdr3_aa: CASSGGLKETQYF; cdr3_nt: TGTGCCAGCAGTGGAGGCTTGAAAGAGACCCAGTACTTC
j_call: TRBJ2-5; clone_size: NA; d_call: NA; v_call: TRBV28; cdr3_aa: CASRQEAVETQYF; cdr3_nt: TGTGCCAGCAGACAGGAGGCTGTGGAGACCCAGTACTTC
j_call: TRBJ1-2; clone_size: NA; d_call: NA; v_call: TRBV12-3/TRBV12-4; cdr3_aa: CASSLEGRGGYTF; cdr3_nt: TGTGCCAGCAGTTTAGAGGGCCGAGGTGGCTACACCTTC
j_call: TRBJ2-2; clone_size: NA; d_call: TRBD2; v_call: TRBV20-1; cdr3_aa: CSARGLVANTGELFF; cdr3_nt: TGCAGTGCTAGGGGACTAGTCGCGAACACCGGGGAGCTGTTTTTT
j_call: TRBJ1-1; clone_size: NA; d_call: NA; v_call: TRBV25-1; cdr3_aa: CASSEPNGGRNEAFF; cdr3_nt: TGTGCCAGCAGTGAGCCTAATGGGGGGCGAAATGAAGCTTTCTTT
j_call: TRBJ2-3; clone_size: NA; d_call: NA; v_call: TRBV2; cdr3_aa: CASSSTGGTQYF; cdr3_nt: TGTGCCAGCAGTTCGACCGGTGGTACGCAGTATTTT
j_call: TRBJ2-5; clone_size: NA; d_call: TRBD1; v_call: TRBV25-1; cdr3_aa: CASSEGDRGHETQYF; cdr3_nt: TGTGCCAGCAGTGAAGGGGACAGGGGGCATGAGACCCAGTACTTC
j_call: TRBJ1-2; clone_size: NA; d_call: NA; v_call: TRBV29-1; cdr3_aa: CSVSGNGYTF; cdr3_nt: TGCAGCGTTTCAGGGAATGGCTACACCTTC
j_call: TRBJ2-1; clone_size: NA; d_call: TRBD1; v_call: TRBV6-2/TRBV6-3; cdr3_aa: CANSSYDTGGFNEQFF; cdr3_nt: TGTGCCAACAGCTCCTACGACACAGGGGGCTTTAATGAGCAGTTCTTC
j_call: TRBJ2-3; clone_size: NA; d_call: NA; v_call: TRBV12-3/TRBV12-4; cdr3_aa: CASTAKSTLSTDTQYF; cdr3_nt: TGTGCCAGCACCGCAAAATCGACACTTAGCACAGATACGCAGTATTTT
j_call: TRBJ2-7; clone_size: once; d_call: TRBD2; v_call: TRBV27; cdr3_aa: CASSSSGGTSGGYEQYF; cdr3_nt: TGTGCCAGCAGTTCCAGCGGAGGGACTAGCGGGGGCTACGAGCAGTACTTC
j_call: TRBJ2-4; clone_size: NA; d_call: NA; v_call: TRBV7-9; cdr3_aa: CASSHIFNEQYF; cdr3_nt: TGTGCCAGCAGCCATATATTCAATGAGCAGTACTTC
j_call: TRBJ2-7; clone_size: NA; d_call: NA; v_call: TRBV20-1; cdr3_aa: CSASKANPYEQYF; cdr3_nt: TGCAGTGCTAGTAAAGCGAACCCCTACGAGCAGTACTTC
j_call: TRBJ1-5; clone_size: few; d_call: TRBD1; v_call: TRBV5-1; cdr3_aa: CASSLGQGSQPQHF; cdr3_nt: TGCGCCAGCAGCTTGGGACAGGGGAGTCAGCCCCAGCATTTT
j_call: TRBJ1-4; clone_size: NA; d_call: NA; v_call: TRBV20-1; cdr3_aa: CSARDIRNEKLFF; cdr3_nt: TGCAGTGCTAGAGATATCCGTAATGAAAAACTGTTTTTT
j_call: TRBJ2-1; clone_size: NA; d_call: NA; v_call: TRBV29-1; cdr3_aa: CSVEGVSSYNEQFF; cdr3_nt: TGCAGCGTTGAAGGCGTTTCCTCCTACAATGAGCAGTTCTTC
j_call: TRBJ2-1; clone_size: NA; d_call: TRBD2; v_call: TRBV5-1; cdr3_aa: CASSLAGLAGDNEQFF; cdr3_nt: TGCGCCAGCAGCTTGGCCGGACTAGCGGGAGATAATGAGCAGTTCTTC
j_call: TRBJ2-4; clone_size: NA; d_call: NA; v_call: TRBV19; cdr3_aa: CATQGSKNIQYF; cdr3_nt: TGTGCCACCCAGGGGAGCAAAAACATTCAGTACTTC
j_call: TRBJ1-2; clone_size: NA; d_call: TRBD1; v_call: TRBV7-2; cdr3_aa: CASSIGTGIVTF; cdr3_nt: TGTGCCAGCAGCATCGGGACAGGGATAGTCACCTTC
j_call: TRBJ2-3; clone_size: NA; d_call: TRBD2; v_call: TRBV7-9; cdr3_aa: CASSIGTSGGPGPTDTQYF; cdr3_nt: TGTGCCAGCAGCATCGGGACTAGCGGGGGTCCCGGTCCCACAGATACGCAGTATTTT
j_call: TRBJ2-5; clone_size: NA; d_call: TRBD1; v_call: TRBV25-1; cdr3_aa: CASSTSRDRGETQYF; cdr3_nt: TGTGCCAGCAGTACGTCCCGGGACAGGGGAGAGACCCAGTACTTC
j_call: TRBJ1-6; clone_size: NA; d_call: TRBD1; v_call: TRBV30; cdr3_aa: CAWTGTGSSPLHF; cdr3_nt: TGTGCCTGGACAGGGACAGGGAGTTCACCCCTCCACTTT
j_call: TRBJ2-1; clone_size: few; d_call: TRBD1; v_call: TRBV13; cdr3_aa: CASSQDRGNNEQFF; cdr3_nt: TGTGCCAGCAGCCAAGACAGGGGAAACAATGAGCAGTTCTTC
j_call: TRBJ2-7; clone_size: few; d_call: NA; v_call: TRBV29-1; cdr3_aa: CSVGDSYEQYF; cdr3_nt: TGCAGCGTTGGAGATTCCTACGAGCAGTACTTC
j_call: TRBJ2-5; clone_size: NA; d_call: NA; v_call: TRBV20-1; cdr3_aa: CSARAPGLETQYF; cdr3_nt: TGCAGTGCTAGAGCCCCGGGGTTGGAGACCCAGTACTTC
j_call: TRBJ1-4; clone_size: NA; d_call: NA; v_call: TRBV18; cdr3_aa: CASSRDAYEKLFF; cdr3_nt: TGTGCCAGCTCACGGGACGCATATGAAAAACTGTTTTTT
j_call: TRBJ2-5; clone_size: NA; d_call: NA; v_call: TRBV20-1; cdr3_aa: CSALVARRETQYF; cdr3_nt: TGCAGTGCCTTGGTAGCGAGAAGGGAGACCCAGTACTTC
j_call: TRBJ2-5; clone_size: NA; d_call: NA; v_call: TRBV6-6; cdr3_aa: CASRTGQETQYF; cdr3_nt: TGTGCCAGCAGGACAGGACAAGAGACCCAGTACTTC
j_call: TRBJ2-7; clone_size: few; d_call: NA; v_call: TRBV20-1; cdr3_aa: CSAYQGHEQYF; cdr3_nt: TGCAGTGCTTATCAGGGCCACGAGCAGTACTTC
j_call: TRBJ2-1; clone_size: few; d_call: TRBD1; v_call: TRBV7-9; cdr3_aa: CASSSWDRQFF; cdr3_nt: TGTGCCAGCAGCTCCTGGGACAGGCAGTTCTTC
j_call: TRBJ2-1; clone_size: NA; d_call: NA; v_call: TRBV11-3; cdr3_aa: CASSLSTSNEQFF; cdr3_nt: TGTGCCAGCAGCTTGTCTACCAGCAATGAGCAGTTCTTC
j_call: TRBJ2-6; clone_size: NA; d_call: NA; v_call: TRBV10-3; cdr3_aa: CAISLQASGANVLTF; cdr3_nt: TGTGCCATCAGCTTACAGGCCTCTGGGGCCAACGTCCTGACTTTC
j_call: TRBJ1-2; clone_size: once; d_call: NA; v_call: TRBV20-1; cdr3_aa: CSAGDYLGGYTF; cdr3_nt: TGCAGTGCTGGGGACTACCTCGGGGGCTACACCTTC
j_call: TRBJ2-1; clone_size: NA; d_call: TRBD2; v_call: TRBV3-1; cdr3_aa: CASSQPTGTSGNNEQFF; cdr3_nt: TGTGCCAGCAGCCAACCCACCGGGACTAGCGGGAACAATGAGCAGTTCTTC
j_call: TRBJ1-1; clone_size: few; d_call: NA; v_call: TRBV10-3; cdr3_aa: CAIRDRPNTEAFF; cdr3_nt: TGTGCCATCAGGGACAGACCCAACACTGAAGCTTTCTTT
j_call: TRBJ2-3; clone_size: NA; d_call: NA; v_call: TRBV15; cdr3_aa: CATSRRQGTDTQYF; cdr3_nt: TGTGCCACCAGCAGAAGACAGGGCACAGATACGCAGTATTTT
j_call: TRBJ2-1; clone_size: NA; d_call: NA; v_call: TRBV3-1; cdr3_aa: CASSQGKQAVGQFF; cdr3_nt: TGTGCCAGCAGCCAAGGGAAACAGGCGGTGGGGCAGTTCTTC
j_call: TRBJ2-3; clone_size: NA; d_call: NA; v_call: TRBV5-4; cdr3_aa: CASSLAPGLPDTQYF; cdr3_nt: TGTGCCAGCAGCCTGGCCCCGGGTCTGCCAGATACGCAGTATTTT
j_call: TRBJ1-1; clone_size: once; d_call: NA; v_call: TRBV6-1; cdr3_aa: CASSASGGRTEAFF; cdr3_nt: TGTGCCAGCAGTGCATCGGGGGGGAGGACTGAAGCTTTCTTT
j_call: TRBJ2-1; clone_size: NA; d_call: NA; v_call: TRBV7-2; cdr3_aa: CASSLEVSREQFF; cdr3_nt: TGTGCCAGCAGCTTAGAGGTTAGCAGGGAGCAGTTCTTC
j_call: TRBJ2-5; clone_size: NA; d_call: NA; v_call: TRBV7-6; cdr3_aa: CASSFLPYTGNSGETQYF; cdr3_nt: TGTGCCAGCAGCTTCTTACCGTACACCGGGAACAGCGGAGAGACCCAGTACTTC
j_call: TRBJ2-2; clone_size: once; d_call: NA; v_call: TRBV12-3/TRBV12-4; cdr3_aa: CASSRPGTTGELFF; cdr3_nt: TGTGCCAGCAGTCGTCCCGGGACAACCGGGGAGCTGTTTTTT
j_call: TRBJ2-1; clone_size: NA; d_call: TRBD1; v_call: TRBV20-1; cdr3_aa: CSARPRDRYNEQFF; cdr3_nt: TGCAGTGCTAGACCTCGGGACAGATACAATGAGCAGTTCTTC
j_call: TRBJ2-1; clone_size: NA; d_call: TRBD2; v_call: TRBV7-2; cdr3_aa: CASSDFSGGANNEQFF; cdr3_nt: TGTGCCAGCAGCGACTTTAGCGGGGGGGCCAACAATGAGCAGTTCTTC
j_call: TRBJ2-5; clone_size: NA; d_call: NA; v_call: TRBV25-1; cdr3_aa: CASSESGTWEQYF; cdr3_nt: TGTGCCAGCAGTGAGAGTGGGACGTGGGAGCAGTACTTC